This TCR beta chain was recovered during a study of blood T cell repertoires in COVID-19 (dated by TCRdb to about 2020). Context from the whole study: Samples covering the acute and convalescent phases of COVID-19 were provided by collaborators in the United States, Italy and Spain. The material from the prospective study consisted of cDNA or gDNA derived from T cells, B-cell-depleted T cells, or PBMCs. Subjects who had been exposed to COVID-19, were actively infected with it, or had recovered from it provided the deeply sampled blood TCRbeta repertoires that made up the dataset. The repertoires were released in a freely available public database intended as a resource for research on the immune response to SARS-CoV-2. The samples were drawn from the first 160 participants of the ongoing ImmuneRACE study and from 1,254 subjects provided by 6 global collaborators. A de-identified subject ID, COVID-19 status, age in years and sex were almost always included in the sample metadata. Where available, HLA class I and class II types were taken from metadata supplied by the sample provider and were not determined by assay-based typing. Overall results and qualifications from the work: Clinical and demographic metadata were provided uncurated, with the amount varying by source and participant.

With regard to this clone: Its antigen is not yet known. The sample holds no much larger clone one base away, and base qualities are not on file.

Another Seattle source contributed samples from volunteer blood donors who had recovered from COVID-19. Each collaborating institution followed its own protocols to collect whole blood in K2EDTA tubes. Collaborator samples were shipped for TCRbeta analysis as frozen whole blood, isolated PBMCs, or DNA extracted from either sample type. The immunoSEQ Assay, a bias-controlled multiplex PCR, was used to amplify TCRbeta CDR3 regions from genomic DNA. From the authors' description of their analysis: Within the assay, amplification of reference gene primers was used to estimate how many nucleated cells each sample contained. Sequence reads were collapsed and filtered to measure the absolute abundance of every unique TCRbeta CDR3 rearrangement. For each sample, productive Simpson clonality was calculated as the square root of Simpson's diversity index across productive rearrangements. In TCRdb, the immuneACCESS table is reduced to in-frame sequences with V and J assigned. These tables do not hold every clone; where another copy was compared, an unresolved V gene accounts for under half, and the others remain unexplained. V, J and clone size are taken as reported in that table, and D and trimming were inferred from the DNA itself. The sample table shows about 160,000 clones, and about four fifths are seen once. About an eighth of the sample is taken by the ten largest.

Specimen: peripheral blood. The sequence came from a man in his 70s who had recovered from COVID-19.

The sequence in DNA is TGTGCGAGTCGGGACAGTAGCTCCTATAATTCACCCCTCCACTTT. It translates as CASRDSSSYNSPLHF. The sequence links TRBV6-5 to TRBJ1-6, with TRBD1 matching 7 junction bases. From a lookup of the germline V gene, CDR1 and CDR2 are MNHEY and SVGAGI. The CDR3 spans 15 residues, from the cysteine through the phenylalanine. Only the CDR3 DNA stays, 45 bases, in frame from base 1.